A single sample gave rise to the 21 T cell receptor beta chains below, sequenced in a study of T-cell reconstitution after alpha-beta-depleted transplantation in children. Whole-study findings and limits: It was reported that alpha-beta T cells came from several hundred expanded graft clones (about two months after transplant).

Library preparation (for TCRbeta) was performed with unique molecular identifiers. TCRdb reprocessed the PCR reads via MiXCR and lists one record per CDR3 protein. The sample lists roughly 30,000 distinct CDR3 sequences, roughly 6.7% seen once, with around 27% in the top ten. No antigen is known for these receptors. The sample in question was peripheral blood, obtained 60 days after TCRalphabeta/CD19-depleted stem cell transplant. These receptors were collected from a child under two years old who had a stem cell transplant for acute myeloid leukemia, so the T cells may come from the graft donor.

The rearrangement uses TRBV4-3 and TRBJ2-7, with TRBD1 matching over 7 bases. CDR1 LGHNA and CDR2 YSLEER come from the germline V gene. The length of the CDR3 is 14 residues. The J segment lost 2 bases and the V segment lost 3 bases, leaving 4 bases of the junction unmatched. The CDR3 DNA is TGCGCCAGCAGCCAGGGGACAGTAGCCTACGAGCAGTACTTC. Protein: CASSQGTVAYEQYF.

This clonotype was picked up many times. V gene TRBV7-9 combines with J gene TRBJ2-3, with 14 bases identical to TRBD2. The CDR3 sequence is 17 residues long. The ends lost 4 bases at V and 1 base at J; junction bases unmatched: 4. CDR1 and CDR2 from the germline V gene are SEHNR and FQNEAQ (reference sequence). Written as DNA, the CDR3 is TGTGCCAGCAGCTCGACTAGCGGGAGGGCCGGCACAGATACGCAGTATTTT. It translates to CASSSTSGRAGTDTQYF.

This clonotype occurred many times. The chain employs TRBV19 and TRBJ2-1; a weak D match, TRBD2 (6 bases). Trimming removed 7 bases at V and 7 bases at J, with 11 bases between. The CDR3 length is 12 residues. The germline CDR1 and CDR2 sequences are LNHDA and SQIVND (reference sequence). Written as DNA, the CDR3 is TGTGCCAGTACCTTGGGGAGGAATGAGCAGTTCTTC. Protein sequence: CASTLGRNEQFF.

This clonotype was observed at least ten times. This chain joins TRBV5-5 and TRBJ2-1; no clear D. V was cut by 3 bases and J by 7 bases, with 14 bases left in between. Germline V lookup: CDR1 SGHKS, CDR2 YYEKEE (reference sequence). The length of the CDR3 is 14 residues. The CDR3 is CASSYSTYRNEQFF. The CDR3 nucleotides read TGTGCCAGCAGCTATAGTACCTACCGGAATGAGCAGTTCTTC.

Points on this clonotype: The junction departs from the called germline gene at one end, perhaps through a read error. The chain couples TRBV4-2 to TRBJ2-4; D not resolved. There are 13 residues in the CDR3. Germline loops: CDR1 LGHNA, CDR2 YNFKEQ. The CDR3 loop is CVSSLRRSEIQYF. DNA for the CDR3: TGTGTCAGCAGCCTCCGCAGAAGTGAAATTCAGTACTTC.

This clonotype occurred many times. The chain uses TRBV4-2 and TRBJ2-3; TRBD2 matches at 10 bases. In germline, CDR1 is LGHNA, CDR2 YNFKEQ. Trimming removed 4 bases from V and 1 base from J; junction bases left unmatched: 2. This CDR3 comprises 15 residues. Here the CDR3 reads CASSLGTSGTDTQYF. In DNA form, the CDR3 reads TGTGCCAGCAGCCTTGGGACTAGCGGCACAGATACGCAGTATTTT.

This clonotype was seen at least ten times. The chain couples TRBV27 to TRBJ2-7, with a weak D call TRBD2 (6 bases). Per germline, CDR1 MNHEY and CDR2 SMNVEV (reference sequence). The V end lost 2 bases, the J end lost 0 bases, and 8 bases lay between the germline ends. The CDR3 contains 14 residues. The CDR3 protein is CASSLDGSSYEQYF. CDR3 sequence (DNA): TGTGCCAGCAGTTTAGACGGGAGCTCCTACGAGCAGTACTTC.

This clonotype was observed many times. The chain employs TRBV11-2 and TRBJ2-1, with 10 bases identical to TRBD2. Unmatched junction bases numbered 7, after V lost 8 bases and J lost 0 bases. CDR3 length: 16 residues. Germline CDR1 is SGHAT and CDR2 is FQNNGV. CDR3 region: CASGLAAFPSYNEQFF. CDR3 bases: TGTGCCAGCGGACTAGCGGCCTTCCCCTCCTACAATGAGCAGTTCTTC. Variable domain in full (rest from reference TRBV11-2 and TRBJ2-1): EAGVAQSPRYKIIEKRQSVAFWCNPISGHATLYWYQQILGQGPKLLIQFQNNGVVDDSQLPKDRFSAERLKGVDSTLKIQPAKLEDSAVYLCASGLAAFPSYNEQFFGPGTRLTVL.

This clonotype was counted ten times or more. The rearrangement uses TRBV9 and TRBJ1-1; D is undetermined. Per germline, CDR1 SGDLS and CDR2 YYNGEE. Trimming removed 0 bases from V and 1 base from J, with 7 bases in between. The CDR3 is made up of 14 amino acids. The CDR3: CASSVGDSNTEAFF. The CDR3 coding sequence is TGTGCCAGCAGCGTAGGAGACTCGAACACTGAAGCTTTCTTT.

This clonotype was counted many times. The chain has TRBV5-1 and TRBJ2-7; 9 nucleotides line up with TRBD1. Germline V gene data show CDR1 as SGHRS and CDR2 as YFSETQ. The CDR3 is made up of 16 amino acids. V lost 5 bases, J lost 2 bases, and 11 bases stayed unmatched. For the CDR3, the DNA is TGCGCCAGCAGATTGAAAGACAGGGGGTTTCCCTACGAGCAGTACTTC. Translation gives CASRLKDRGFPYEQYF.

This clonotype was recorded at least ten times. This chain links TRBV13 with TRBJ2-7; D call uncertain. This CDR3 is 14 amino acids long. Looked up from germline, CDR1 is PRHDT and CDR2 is FYEKMQ (reference sequence). V lost 6 bases, J lost 0 bases, and 12 bases lay in between. The CDR3 region is CASSGDKSSYEQYF. CDR3 in DNA: TGTGCCAGCAGTGGCGACAAGAGCTCCTACGAGCAGTACTTC.

This clonotype was counted at least ten times. This chain uses TRBV6-2 or TRBV6-3 with TRBJ2-1, with 11 bases fitting TRBD2. The germline V gene encodes CDR1 MNHEY and CDR2 SVGEGT. This CDR3 has 22 amino acids. V shed 0 bases, J shed 4 bases, and the junction held 20 bases outside the gene matches. CDR3 in amino acids: CASSYSIKFGSSGGRIYNEQFF. Written as DNA, the CDR3 is TGTGCCAGCAGTTACTCGATTAAATTCGGGTCTAGCGGGGGGAGAATATACAATGAGCAGTTCTTC.

This clonotype was observed at least ten times. This chain connects TRBV7-2 to TRBJ1-1; 8 bases agree with TRBD1. V lost 4 bases, J lost 7 bases, and 8 bases stayed unmatched. This CDR3 is built from 14 residues. Germline V gene sequence: CDR1 SGHTA, CDR2 FQGNSA. The CDR3 is CASSSLETGVEAFF. The DNA of the CDR3 is TGTGCCAGCAGCTCTTTGGAGACAGGGGTTGAAGCTTTCTTT.

This clonotype was seen at least ten times. V gene TRBV3-1 combines with J gene TRBJ2-3, with TRBD2 matching over 7 bases. Germline lookup yields CDR1 LGHDT and CDR2 YNNKEL (reference sequence). The CDR3 has 15 amino acids. With 3 bases clipped from V and 3 bases from J, the junction kept 6 bases outside the gene matches. The CDR3 reads CASSQVGGKTDTQYF. The CDR3 DNA reads as TGTGCCAGCAGCCAGGTCGGGGGGAAGACAGATACGCAGTATTTT.

This clonotype was recorded at least ten times. The chain uses TRBV2 and TRBJ2-1; 7 bases match TRBD2. V gave up 11 bases and J gave up 5 bases; unmatched junction bases: 6. The CDR3 consists of 12 residues. In germline, CDR1 is SNHLY, CDR2 FYNNEI. In DNA, the CDR3 is TGTGCCCCGGGAGGCAGACACAATGAGCAGTTCTTC. Translation: CAPGGRHNEQFF.

This clonotype appeared many times. The CDR3 spells CASSSLTGLGRYTIYF. For the CDR3, the DNA is TGTGCCAGCAGCTCATTGACTGGGCTCGGTCGGTACACCATATATTTT. The chain links TRBV11-2 to TRBJ1-3; D unresolved. CDR3 length equals 16 residues. Germline V gives CDR1 SGHAT, CDR2 FQNNGV. Trimming removed 4 bases from V and 8 bases from J, with 21 bases in between. Based on the CDR3 plus reference TRBV11-2 and TRBJ1-3, the full variable domain is EAGVAQSPRYKIIEKRQSVAFWCNPISGHATLYWYQQILGQGPKLLIQFQNNGVVDDSQLPKDRFSAERLKGVDSTLKIQPAKLEDSAVYLCASSSLTGLGRYTIYFGEGSWLTVV.

This clonotype was observed a single time. A single base separates this from a much larger clone, so it may be a read error. The chain uses TRBV5-1 and TRBJ2-2, with TRBD1 identical over 8 bases. The germline CDR1 and CDR2 sequences are SGHRS and YFSETQ. This CDR3 comprises 15 residues. CDR3 coding DNA: TGCACCAGCCGCCCCGGGACAGGGAACACCGGGGAGCTGTTTTTT. It translates to CTSRPGTGNTGELFF.

This clonotype was detected many times. The CDR3 nucleotides read TGTGCCAGCAGTTTGGAGGACAGAAACGAGCAGTACTTC. Translated: CASSLEDRNEQYF. V gene TRBV12-3 or TRBV12-4 combines with J gene TRBJ2-7, with D tentatively TRBD1 (6 bases). V was trimmed by 3 bases and J by 5 bases, leaving 11 bases between them. CDR3 length: 13 amino acids.

This clonotype was recorded at least ten times. The chain carries TRBV27 and TRBJ2-4; the D is unclear. Germline CDR1 reads MNHEY; CDR2 reads SMNVEV (reference sequence). Trimming removed 3 bases from V and 6 bases from J, with 12 bases in between. This CDR3 has 14 residues. The DNA for the CDR3 is TGTGCCAGCAGTTTTTCCCGGAACCTAAACATTCAGTACTTC. Translated: CASSFSRNLNIQYF.

The genes are TRBV18 and TRBJ2-3; TRBD1 agrees at 7 bases. Germline CDR1 is KGHSH and CDR2 is LQKENI. The trim removed 3 bases at V and 1 base at J, leaving 1 base unmatched. The CDR3 is 14 residues long. CDR3 loop: CASSPGTGTDTQYF. Here the CDR3 DNA reads TGTGCCAGCTCACCTGGGACAGGCACAGATACGCAGTATTTT. Based on the CDR3 plus reference TRBV18 and TRBJ2-3, the full variable domain is NAGVMQNPRHLVRRRGQEARLRCSPMKGHSHVYWYRQLPEEGLKFMVYLQKENIIDESGMPKERFSAEFPKEGPSILRIQQVVRGDSAAYFCASSPGTGTDTQYFGPGTRLTVL.

This clonotype has a count of ten or more. The chain recombines TRBV6-2 or TRBV6-3 with TRBJ2-1, with D maybe TRBD1 (5 bases). The CDR3 totals 13 residues. The germline V gene encodes CDR1 MNHEY and CDR2 SVGEGT. The V gene lost 7 bases and the J gene lost 2 bases, with 9 bases spanning the gap. CDR3 nucleotides: TGTGCCAGCAACAAACAGGCCTACAATGAGCAGTTCTTC. Protein product: CASNKQAYNEQFF.